In its sample, the clone carrying this T cell receptor (beta chain) was seen many times. Its antigen is unknown. The data derive from a study of Graves' ophthalmopathy and Graves' hyperthyroidism. Researchers took RNA transcripts and amplified TCR beta CDR3 regions from them. RT-PCR with HTBI primers came first, then second-round multiplex PCR. TCRdb passed the multiplex PCR reads through MiXCR, listing each CDR3 protein once. The sample records about 1.2 million distinct CDR3 sequences, about 36% being singletons. There are 15 residues in the CDR3. Per the germline V gene, CDR1 is SGHNT and CDR2 is YENEEA. After removal of 6 bases from V and 0 bases from J, the junction contained 7 bases not matched to a gene. Study-level results: Predictions made by the model for ophthalmopathy progression reached roughly 71% sensitivity and around 72% specificity.

This chain links TRBV11-3 with TRBJ1-2, with 7 bases that match TRBD1. The clonotype originates from an adult man with Graves' hyperthyroidism. Sequencing was done on a sample of peripheral blood or thyroid tissue (not recorded which). The CDR3 reads CASREGTGANYGYTF. CDR3 coding DNA: TGTGCCAGCAGAGAAGGCACAGGGGCTAACTATGGCTACACCTTC.